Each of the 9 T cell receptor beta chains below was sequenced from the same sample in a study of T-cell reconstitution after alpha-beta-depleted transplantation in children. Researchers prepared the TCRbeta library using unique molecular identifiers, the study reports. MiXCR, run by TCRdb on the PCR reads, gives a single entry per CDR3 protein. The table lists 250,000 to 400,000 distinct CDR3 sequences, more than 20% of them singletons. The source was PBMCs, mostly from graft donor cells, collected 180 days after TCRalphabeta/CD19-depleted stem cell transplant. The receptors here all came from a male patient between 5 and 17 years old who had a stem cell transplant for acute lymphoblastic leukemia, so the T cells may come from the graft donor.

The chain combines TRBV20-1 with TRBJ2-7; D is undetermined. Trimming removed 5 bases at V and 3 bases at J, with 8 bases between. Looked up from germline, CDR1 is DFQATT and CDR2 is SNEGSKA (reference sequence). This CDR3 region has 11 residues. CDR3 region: CSAQDGYEQYF. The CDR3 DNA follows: TGCAGTGCTCAGGACGGCTACGAGCAGTACTTC.

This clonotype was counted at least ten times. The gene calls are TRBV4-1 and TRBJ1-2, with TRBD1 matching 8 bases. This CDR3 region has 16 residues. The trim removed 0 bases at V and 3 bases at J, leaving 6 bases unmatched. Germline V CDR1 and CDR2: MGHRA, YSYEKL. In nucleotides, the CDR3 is TGCGCCAGCAGCCAAGATTGGGCAGGGGGCTACTATGGCTACACCTTC. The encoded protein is CASSQDWAGGYYGYTF.

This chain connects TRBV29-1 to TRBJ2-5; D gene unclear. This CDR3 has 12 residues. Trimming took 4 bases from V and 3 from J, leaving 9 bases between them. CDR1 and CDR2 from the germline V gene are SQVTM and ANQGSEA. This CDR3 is CSVVGGKETQYF. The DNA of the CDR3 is TGCAGCGTTGTAGGTGGTAAAGAGACCCAGTACTTC.

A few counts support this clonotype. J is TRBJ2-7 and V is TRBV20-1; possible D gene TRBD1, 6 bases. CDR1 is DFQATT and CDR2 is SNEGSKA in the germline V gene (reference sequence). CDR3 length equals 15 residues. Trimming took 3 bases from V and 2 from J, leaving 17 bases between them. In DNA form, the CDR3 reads TGCAGTGCTAGTTCCGGGACACTTACCCCCTACGAGCAGTACTTC. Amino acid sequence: CSASSGTLTPYEQYF.

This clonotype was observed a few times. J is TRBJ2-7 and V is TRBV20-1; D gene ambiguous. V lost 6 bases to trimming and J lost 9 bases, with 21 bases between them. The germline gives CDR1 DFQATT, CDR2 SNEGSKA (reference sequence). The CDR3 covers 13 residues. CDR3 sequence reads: CSAETASLVAQYF. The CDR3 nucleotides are TGCAGTGCCGAGACGGCGTCCTTAGTAGCGCAGTACTTC.

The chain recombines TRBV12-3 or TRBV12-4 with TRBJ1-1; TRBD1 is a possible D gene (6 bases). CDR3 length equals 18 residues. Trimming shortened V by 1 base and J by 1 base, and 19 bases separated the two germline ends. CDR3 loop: CASSLVTQGWGRNTEAFF. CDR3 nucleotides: TGTGCCAGCAGTTTAGTGACACAGGGTTGGGGGAGGAACACTGAAGCTTTCTTT.

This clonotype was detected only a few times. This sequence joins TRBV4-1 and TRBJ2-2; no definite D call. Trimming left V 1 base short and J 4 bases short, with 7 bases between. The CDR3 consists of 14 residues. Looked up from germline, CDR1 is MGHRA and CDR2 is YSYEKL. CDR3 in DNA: TGCGCCAGCAGCCAAGGTTCACTCACCGGGGAGCTGTTTTTT. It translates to CASSQGSLTGELFF.

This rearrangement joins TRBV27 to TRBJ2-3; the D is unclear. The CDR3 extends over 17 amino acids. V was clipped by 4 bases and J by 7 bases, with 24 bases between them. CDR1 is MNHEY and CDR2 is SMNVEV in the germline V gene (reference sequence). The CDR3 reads CASSSRPPTGLVHTQYF. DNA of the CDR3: TGTGCCAGCAGTTCTCGGCCCCCGACCGGATTAGTTCATACGCAGTATTTT.

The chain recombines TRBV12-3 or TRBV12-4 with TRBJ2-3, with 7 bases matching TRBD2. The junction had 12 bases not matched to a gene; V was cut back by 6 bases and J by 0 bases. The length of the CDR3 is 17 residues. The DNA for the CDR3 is TGTGCCAGCAGCAAGACTAGAGGGAGGGTAAGCACAGATACGCAGTATTTT. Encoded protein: CASSKTRGRVSTDTQYF.